The 5 T cell receptor beta chains reported below all come from one sample, sequenced in a study of cytomegalovirus exposure and HLA in healthy donors. Profiling relied on immunoSEQ multiplex PCR, and the TCRdb table lists in-frame clones only, not all of them. The sample lists roughly 150,000 clones, 84% occurring once. Sequencing was done on a sample of PBMCs. The receptor source for this set is a man aged 25-45 years in good health and CMV-seropositive.

V usage is TRBV29-1 and J usage is TRBJ2-3; 8 bases line up with TRBD2. CDR3 length: 14 residues. Germline CDR1 reads SQVTM; CDR2 reads ANQGSEA. V was clipped by 7 bases and J by 4 bases; unmatched bases: 10. For the CDR3, the DNA is TGCAGCGCCTCCGGGACTAGTCAATCAGATACGCAGTATTTT. This codes for CSASGTSQSDTQYF.

The rearrangement links TRBV6-1 to TRBJ1-5, with D hard to call. The CDR3 runs 14 residues. V was pared by 7 bases and J by 1 base, with 11 bases between. Germline V gene data show CDR1 as MNHNS and CDR2 as SASEGT. This chain's CDR3 is CASTTPHSNQPQHF. In DNA, the CDR3 is TGTGCCAGCACTACCCCTCACAGCAATCAGCCCCAGCATTTT.

The V call is TRBV4-1, the J call TRBJ1-5, with TRBD1 matching 7 bases. The CDR3 is made up of 14 amino acids. Germline V gene lookup returns CDR1 MGHRA and CDR2 YSYEKL. The V and J ends lost 4 bases and 6 bases, in that order; junction bases with no gene match: 6. The CDR3 loop reads CASSPDRDAQPQHF. CDR3 coding DNA: TGCGCCAGCAGCCCCGACAGGGATGCTCAGCCCCAGCATTTT.

J is TRBJ2-1 and V is TRBV7-9; 11 nucleotides agree with TRBD1. The length of the CDR3 is 16 residues. The germline V gene encodes CDR1 SEHNR and CDR2 FQNEAQ (reference sequence). V was pared by 5 bases and J by 8 bases, with 11 bases of the junction left unmatched. The CDR3 protein is CASSLPVGTGGHEQFF. CDR3 nucleotides: TGTGCCAGCAGCCTACCCGTCGGGACAGGGGGGCATGAGCAGTTCTTC. The full variable domain, completed using reference TRBV7-9 and TRBJ2-1, is DTGVSQNPRHKITKRGQNVTFRCDPISEHNRLYWYRQTLGQGPEFLTYFQNEAQLEKSRLLSDRFSAERPKGSFSTLEIQRTEQGDSAMYLCASSLPVGTGGHEQFFGPGTRLTVL.

With regard to this clone: Other DNA sequences of this sample code for an identical CDR3. J is TRBJ2-2 and V is TRBV7-3; 10 bases fit TRBD2. The CDR3 has 16 amino acids. Losses at the gene ends were 3 bases for V and 4 bases for J; bases not matched to a gene: 5. CDR1 SGHTA and CDR2 FQGTGA come from the germline V gene. CDR3 loop: CASSLGLAGVTGELFF. In DNA form, the CDR3 reads TGTGCCAGCAGCTTGGGGCTAGCGGGAGTCACCGGGGAGCTGTTTTTT.